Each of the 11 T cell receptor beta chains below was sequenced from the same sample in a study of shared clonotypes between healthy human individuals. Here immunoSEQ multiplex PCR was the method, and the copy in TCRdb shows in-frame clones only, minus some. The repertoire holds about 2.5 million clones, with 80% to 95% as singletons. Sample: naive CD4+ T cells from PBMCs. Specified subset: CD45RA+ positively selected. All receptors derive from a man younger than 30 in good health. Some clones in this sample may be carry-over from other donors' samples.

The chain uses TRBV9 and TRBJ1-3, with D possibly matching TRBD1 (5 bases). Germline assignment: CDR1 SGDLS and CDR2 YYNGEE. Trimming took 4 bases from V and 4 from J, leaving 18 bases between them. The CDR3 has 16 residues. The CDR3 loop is CASSPFEGTSGNTIYF. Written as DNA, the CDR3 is TGTGCCAGCAGCCCGTTCGAGGGGACGAGCGGAAACACCATATATTTT.

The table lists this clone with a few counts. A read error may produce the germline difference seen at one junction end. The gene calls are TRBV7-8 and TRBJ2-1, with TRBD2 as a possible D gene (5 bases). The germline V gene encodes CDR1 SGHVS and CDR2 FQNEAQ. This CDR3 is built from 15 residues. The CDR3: CASSLASRNHNEQFF. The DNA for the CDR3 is TGTGCCAGCAGCCTAGCTAGCAGGAACCACAATGAGCAGTTCTTC. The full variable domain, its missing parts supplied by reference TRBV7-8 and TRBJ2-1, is GAGVSQSPRYKVAKRGQDVALRCDPISGHVSLFWYQQALGQGPEFLTYFQNEAQLDKSGLPSDRFFAERPEGSVSTLKIQRTQQEDSAVYLCASSLASRNHNEQFFGPGTRLTVL.

The CDR3 region is CASSPGVGPYEQYF. CDR3 nucleotide sequence: TGTGCCAGCAGCCCTGGAGTGGGCCCTTACGAGCAGTACTTC. The chain links TRBV5-6 to TRBJ2-7; D call uncertain. The length of the CDR3 is 14 residues. Germline loops: CDR1 SGHDT, CDR2 YYEEEE. V gave up 4 bases and J gave up 4 bases, with 15 bases separating them.

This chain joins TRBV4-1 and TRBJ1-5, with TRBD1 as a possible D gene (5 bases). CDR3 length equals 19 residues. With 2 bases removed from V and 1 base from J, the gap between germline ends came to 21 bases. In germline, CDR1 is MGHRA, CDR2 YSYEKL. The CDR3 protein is CASSQLSGPLLASNQPQHF. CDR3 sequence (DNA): TGCGCCAGCAGCCAACTTTCGGGACCCCTCCTAGCGAGCAATCAGCCCCAGCATTTT.

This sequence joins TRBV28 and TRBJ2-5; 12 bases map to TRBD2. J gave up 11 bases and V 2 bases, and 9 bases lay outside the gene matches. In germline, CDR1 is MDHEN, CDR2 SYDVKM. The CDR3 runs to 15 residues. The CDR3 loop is CASSLPPGLAGEQYF. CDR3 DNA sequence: TGTGCCAGCAGTTTACCCCCGGGACTAGCGGGTGAGCAGTACTTC.

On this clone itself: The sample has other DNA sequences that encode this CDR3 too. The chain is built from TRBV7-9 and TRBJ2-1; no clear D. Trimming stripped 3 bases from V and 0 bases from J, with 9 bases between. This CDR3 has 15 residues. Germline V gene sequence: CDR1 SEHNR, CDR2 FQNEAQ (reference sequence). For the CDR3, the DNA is TGTGCCAGCAGCTTCCAGCGCTCCTCCTACAATGAGCAGTTCTTC. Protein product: CASSFQRSSYNEQFF.

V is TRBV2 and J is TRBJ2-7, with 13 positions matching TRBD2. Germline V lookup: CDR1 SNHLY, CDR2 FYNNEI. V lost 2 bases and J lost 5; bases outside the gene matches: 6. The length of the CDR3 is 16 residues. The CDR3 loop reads CASSEIGLAGVNEQYF. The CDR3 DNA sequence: TGTGCCAGCAGTGAAATCGGACTAGCGGGAGTCAACGAGCAGTACTTC. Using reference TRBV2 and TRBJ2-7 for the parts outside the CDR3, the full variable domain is EPEVTQTPSHQVTQMGQEVILRCVPISNHLYFYWYRQILGQKVEFLVSFYNNEISEKSEIFDDQFSVERPDGSNFTLKIRSTKLEDSAMYFCASSEIGLAGVNEQYFGPGTRLTVT.

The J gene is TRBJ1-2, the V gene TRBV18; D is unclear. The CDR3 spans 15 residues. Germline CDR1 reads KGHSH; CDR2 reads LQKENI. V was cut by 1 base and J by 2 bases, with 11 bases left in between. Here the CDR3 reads CASSPQTDTNYGYTF. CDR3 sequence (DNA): TGTGCCAGCTCACCACAGACGGATACAAACTATGGCTACACCTTC.

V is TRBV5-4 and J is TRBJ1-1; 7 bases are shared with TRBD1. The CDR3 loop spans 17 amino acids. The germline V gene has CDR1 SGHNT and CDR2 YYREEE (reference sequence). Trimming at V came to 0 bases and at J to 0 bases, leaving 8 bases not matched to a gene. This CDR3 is CASSLGQGSLVNTEAFF. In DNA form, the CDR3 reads TGTGCCAGCAGCTTGGGACAGGGCTCTTTGGTGAACACTGAAGCTTTCTTT.

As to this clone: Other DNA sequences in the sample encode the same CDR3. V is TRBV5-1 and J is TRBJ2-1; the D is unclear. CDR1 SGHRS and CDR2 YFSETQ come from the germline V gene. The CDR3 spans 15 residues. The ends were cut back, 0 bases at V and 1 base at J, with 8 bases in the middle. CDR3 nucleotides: TGCGCCAGCAGCTTGGCCCTGGGTTCCTACAATGAGCAGTTCTTC. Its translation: CASSLALGSYNEQFF.

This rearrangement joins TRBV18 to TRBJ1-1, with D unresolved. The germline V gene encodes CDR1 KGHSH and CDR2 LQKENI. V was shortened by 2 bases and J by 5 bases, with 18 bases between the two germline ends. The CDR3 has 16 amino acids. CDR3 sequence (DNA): TGTGCCAGCTCACCATCGAGCCCTCTCCTGGGGACTGAAGCTTTCTTT. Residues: CASSPSSPLLGTEAFF. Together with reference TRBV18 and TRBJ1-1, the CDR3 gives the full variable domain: NAGVMQNPRHLVRRRGQEARLRCSPMKGHSHVYWYRQLPEEGLKFMVYLQKENIIDESGMPKERFSAEFPKEGPSILRIQQVVRGDSAAYFCASSPSSPLLGTEAFFGQGTRLTVV.